The source of this TCR beta chain is a study of somatic mutations in cytotoxic T cells in rheumatoid arthritis. Study details: Patient blood (approximately 30 ml EDTA) was drawn right after diagnosis, before any treatment.

General study findings and limits: Exceedance of 20% of CD8+ cells by the largest CD8+ clone occurred in about an eighth of the 65 patients.

The V end lost 3 bases, the J end lost 6 bases, and 9 bases lay between the germline ends. Per the germline V gene, CDR1 is MRHNA and CDR2 is SNTAGT. The CDR3 has 13 residues. To note about this clone: What it binds is not known.

In the study's own analysis: After comparison against published virus-specific TCRB sequences, only a few of the patient CD8+ clones larger than 1% turned out to match them. This table comes from immunoSEQ multiplex PCR, and its TCRdb copy is limited to in-frame clones, with some not included. V and J calls plus clone size are reproduced from that table; the DNA served to infer D and trimming. Of about 16,000 clones detected, approximately 84% appear once; the ten largest clones hold about a tenth. This chain uses TRBV6-4 with TRBJ1-5, with D unclear. The TCR originated in an adult with rheumatoid arthritis. Source material: CD8+ T cells sorted from blood. CDR3 residues: CASSETESQPQHF. As DNA, the CDR3 is TGTGCCAGCAGTGAAACGGAGAGTCAGCCCCAGCATTTT.